The rows below give T cell receptor beta chains drawn from one sample of a study of blood T cell repertoires in COVID-19. Method: immunoSEQ multiplex PCR; TCRdb's copy keeps in-frame clones and lacks some. The table shows 140,000 or so clones, with 75% to 90% occurring only once. Sequenced material: peripheral blood. The receptors shown here come from a woman aged 60 to 75 with active COVID-19. CDR3s include the opening cysteine and the closing phenylalanine or tryptophan. The D gene is left open where the match is weak. Clone size is shown for a subset of rows, as once, few, many or a class of expanded clone.

j_call d_call v_call clone_size cdr3_aa cdr3_nt
TRBJ2-1 - TRBV21-1 - CASSKCREVYNEQFF TGTGCCAGCAGCAAGTGCCGGGAGGTGTACAATGAGCAGTTCTTC
TRBJ1-5 - TRBV4-1 - CASSQGPGGRLGMSNQPQHF TGCGCCAGCAGCCAAGGACCCGGGGGGAGACTAGGGATGAGCAATCAGCCCCAGCATTTT
TRBJ2-5 - TRBV7-6 - CASSRGETQYF TGTGCCAGCAGCCGCGGGGAGACCCAGTACTTC
TRBJ1-1 TRBD1 TRBV4-3 - CASSQARGLEAFF TGCGCCAGCAGCCAGGCCAGGGGGCTCGAAGCTTTCTTT
TRBJ2-7 TRBD2 TRBV10-2 - CASRIGTSGKSSYEQYF TGCGCCAGCAGAATAGGGACTAGCGGTAAGAGCTCCTACGAGCAGTACTTC
TRBJ2-5 - TRBV27 - CASRPGSRETQYF TGTGCCAGCAGACCCGGGAGTAGGGAGACCCAGTACTTC
TRBJ2-3 TRBD1 TRBV28 - CASSLGGQGTDTQYF TGTGCCAGCAGTTTGGGCGGACAGGGCACAGATACGCAGTATTTT
TRBJ2-3 - TRBV19 - CASSIATLASATDTQYF TGTGCCAGTAGTATAGCGACCCTAGCGTCAGCCACAGATACGCAGTATTTT
TRBJ2-7 - TRBV5-4 - CASSLESLYEQYF TGTGCCAGCAGCTTGGAATCCTTATACGAGCAGTACTTC
TRBJ1-1 - TRBV28 - CASLQEWGQNTEAFF TGTGCCAGCCTCCAAGAGTGGGGGCAGAACACTGAAGCTTTCTTT
TRBJ2-2 - TRBV19 - CASSIWRPTTGELFF TGTGCCAGTAGTATATGGCGACCGACAACCGGGGAGCTGTTTTTT
TRBJ1-2 - TRBV6-5 - CASQGGGDGYTF TGTGCCTCCCAGGGAGGTGGGGATGGCTACACCTTC
TRBJ1-2 - TRBV4-2 - CASSQVGQTNYGYTF TGTGCCAGCAGCCAAGTTGGGCAGACTAACTATGGCTACACCTTC
TRBJ2-7 TRBD1 TRBV7-2 - CASTQGAGPSYEQYF TGTGCCAGCACCCAGGGGGCGGGACCCTCCTACGAGCAGTACTTC
TRBJ1-4 TRBD1 TRBV28 - CASSRTTGSTNEKLFF TGTGCCAGCAGTCGTACGACAGGGTCAACTAATGAAAAACTGTTTTTT
TRBJ2-5 TRBD2 TRBV19 - CASSIDLLAGDETQYF TGTGCCAGTAGTATAGATCTGCTAGCGGGAGATGAGACCCAGTACTTC
TRBJ2-7 - TRBV11-2 - CASSLAGVYEQYF TGTGCCAGCAGCTTAGCAGGGGTCTACGAGCAGTACTTC
TRBJ1-1 TRBD1 TRBV6-5 - CASSWDRVTEAFF TGTGCCAGCAGCTGGGACAGGGTCACTGAAGCTTTCTTT
TRBJ2-1 - TRBV9 - CASSPGGGSLNEQFF TGTGCCAGCAGCCCCGGGGGCGGGAGTTTGAATGAGCAGTTCTTC
TRBJ1-2 - TRBV24-1 - CATSGRVNYGYTF TGTGCCACCAGTGGTCGAGTTAACTATGGCTACACCTTC
TRBJ1-2 TRBD1 TRBV6-1 once CASSEALVGTGKKSTF TGTGCCAGCAGTGAAGCGCTGGTGGGGACAGGGAAGAAGTCTACCTTC
TRBJ2-1 - TRBV13 - CASSLARLFAEQFF TGTGCCAGCAGCCTAGCCCGACTGTTCGCTGAGCAGTTCTTC
TRBJ1-1 - TRBV5-6 - CASSAGRRNTEAFF TGTGCCAGCAGCGCGGGACGGAGGAACACTGAAGCTTTCTTT
TRBJ1-1 - TRBV18 - CASSPGHQNTEAFF TGTGCCAGCTCACCGGGACATCAGAACACTGAAGCTTTCTTT
TRBJ2-1 - TRBV7-9 - CASSFRSYEQFF TGTGCCAGCAGCTTTAGGAGCTATGAGCAGTTCTTC
TRBJ2-3 TRBD1 TRBV13 - CASSRNPTGATDTQYF TGTGCCAGCAGCCGAAACCCGACAGGGGCCACAGATACGCAGTATTTT
TRBJ2-3 - TRBV5-1 - CASSPWTGRASDTQYF TGCGCCAGCAGCCCTTGGACAGGGAGGGCCTCAGATACGCAGTATTTT
TRBJ1-4 TRBD1 TRBV5-1 - CASSSGTGGEKLFF TGCGCCAGCAGCTCCGGGACAGGGGGCGAAAAACTGTTTTTT
TRBJ2-4 TRBD1 TRBV28 - CASSEDRGNIQYF TGTGCCAGCAGTGAGGACAGGGGAAACATTCAGTACTTC
TRBJ2-7 - TRBV4-1 once CASSQPDSSYEQYF TGCGCCAGCAGCCAACCGGACAGCTCCTACGAGCAGTACTTC
TRBJ1-4 TRBD1 TRBV30 - CAWRTGAGELFF TGTGCCTGGAGGACAGGGGCCGGGGAACTGTTTTTT
TRBJ1-2 TRBD1 TRBV30 - CAWRFASGQGPNGYTF TGTGCCTGGAGATTCGCCTCGGGACAGGGACCTAACGGCTACACCTTC
TRBJ1-1 - TRBV7-3 - CASSARDDTEAFF TGTGCCAGCAGCGCCAGGGATGACACTGAAGCTTTCTTT
TRBJ1-1 - TRBV30 - CAWRRTANTEAFF TGTGCCTGGAGACGTACAGCGAACACTGAAGCTTTCTTT
TRBJ2-5 TRBD1 TRBV5-8 - CASSLDDRARTQYF TGTGCCAGCAGCTTAGACGACAGGGCAAGGACCCAGTACTTC
TRBJ1-4 TRBD1 TRBV5-1 once CASSFRGRNEKLFF TGCGCCAGCAGCTTCAGGGGGCGTAATGAAAAACTGTTTTTT
TRBJ2-7 TRBD1 TRBV6-1 - CASRRGQGSYEQYF TGTGCCAGCAGACGAGGACAGGGTTCCTACGAGCAGTACTTC
TRBJ1-4 TRBD1 TRBV2 - CASRTSRGLFEKLFF TGTGCCAGCAGAACAAGCAGGGGGCTTTTCGAAAAACTGTTTTTT
TRBJ2-5 - TRBV13 - CASSPSPIETQYF TGTGCCAGCAGCCCGAGTCCAATCGAGACCCAGTACTTC
TRBJ1-3 - TRBV18 - CASSPNPAGYGNTIYF TGTGCCAGCTCACCCAACCCGGCGGGGTATGGAAACACCATATATTTT
TRBJ1-6 - TRBV11-2 - CASSREGGSPLHF TGTGCCAGCAGCCGAGAGGGCGGTTCACCCCTCCACTTT
TRBJ1-2 - TRBV3-1/TRBV3-2 - CASSQPGGYTF TGTGCCAGCAGCCAACCAGGAGGCTACACCTTC
TRBJ1-5 - TRBV28 once CASLVGLGANQPQHF TGTGCCAGTCTCGTGGGACTTGGAGCCAATCAGCCCCAGCATTTT